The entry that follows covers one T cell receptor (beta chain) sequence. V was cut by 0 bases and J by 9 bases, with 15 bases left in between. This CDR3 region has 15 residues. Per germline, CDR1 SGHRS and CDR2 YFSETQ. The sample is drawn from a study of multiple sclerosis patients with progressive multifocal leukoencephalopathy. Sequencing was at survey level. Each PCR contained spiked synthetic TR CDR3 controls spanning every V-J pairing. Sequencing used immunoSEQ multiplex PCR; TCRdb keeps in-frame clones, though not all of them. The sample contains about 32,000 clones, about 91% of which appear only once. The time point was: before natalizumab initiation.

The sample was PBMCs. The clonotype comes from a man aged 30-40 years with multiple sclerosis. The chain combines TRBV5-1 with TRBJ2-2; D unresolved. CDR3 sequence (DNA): TGCGCCAGCAGCTTGGATCAGTTTGGGTACAGGGAGCTGTTTTTT. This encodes CASSLDQFGYRELFF.